The 4 T cell receptor beta chains below all came from one sample that was sequenced in a study of T cells in Graves' hyperthyroidism and ophthalmopathy (dated by TCRdb to 2018 to 2020). The method was multiplex PCR. Data came from an Illumina HiSeq 2000. Amplification of TCR beta CDR3 regions was carried out from RNA transcripts. The TCR CDR3 was subjected to a first round of RT-PCR using the HTBI primer set and the Qiagen OneStep RT-PCR kit. TCRdb reran the public reads through fastp at Q25 and MiXCR, keeping productive beta chains. Every distinct CDR3 protein forms one entry, paired with its most common genes and DNA. The sample profile shows fewer than 350,000 distinct CDR3 sequences; around 13% of them were found once. Under 8% of the sample rests with the top ten. Sequencing was done on a sample of blood. These receptors all come from a woman aged 40 to 50 with Graves' hyperthyroidism.

This clonotype was detected only a few times. The chain employs TRBV20-1 and TRBJ1-4; 10 nucleotides line up with TRBD1. The CDR3 is 15 residues long. V lost 5 bases, J lost 5 bases, and 8 bases stayed unmatched. CDR1 and CDR2 from the germline V gene are DFQATT and SNEGSKA (reference sequence). The chain's CDR3 is CSAEGPGQGNEKLFF. Here the CDR3 DNA reads TGCAGTGCTGAAGGTCCGGGACAGGGGAATGAAAAACTGTTTTTT.

This chain links TRBV24-1 with TRBJ1-1, with TRBD1 as a possible D gene (5 bases). Germline-derived CDR1 and CDR2 are KGHDR and SFDVKD. This CDR3 has 13 residues. The germline V and J ends were trimmed by 6 bases and 3 bases, with 10 bases remaining between them. Written as DNA, the CDR3 is TGTGCCACCAGTCGACAAGGGGACACTGAAGCTTTCTTT. Its protein is CATSRQGDTEAFF.

This clonotype was observed at least ten times. V and J are TRBV20-1 and TRBJ2-1; the match to TRBD2 covers 10 bases. Germline CDR1 is DFQATT and CDR2 is SNEGSKA (reference sequence). The CDR3 spans 21 residues. V was clipped by 3 bases and J by 1 base; unmatched bases: 21. CDR3 residues: CSASGASGSSSTPISYNEQFF. The DNA of the CDR3 is TGCAGTGCTAGCGGGGCTAGCGGGAGCTCATCAACCCCTATTTCCTACAATGAGCAGTTCTTC.

This chain joins TRBV6-5 and TRBJ2-3; D gene unclear. The CDR3 has 15 amino acids. CDR1 is MNHEY, CDR2 SVGAGI, per germline. V was trimmed by 0 bases and J by 4 bases, leaving 11 bases between them. DNA of the CDR3: TGTGCCAGCAGTTACTCGGGCCAGGCGGCAGATACGCAGTATTTT. Translating gives CASSYSGQAADTQYF.